This TCR beta chain was found in a study of T cell repertoires in cytomegalovirus infection. TCRdb redid the calling of the reads with MiXCR, one entry per CDR3 protein. The repertoire includes approximately 180,000 distinct CDR3 sequences, less than 9.5% of them detected once, and about 4.2% sits in the top ten. Trimming removed 5 bases from V and 2 bases from J; junction bases left unmatched: 7. The CDR3 covers 16 residues. The V gene's germline CDR1 is SGHTA and CDR2 FQGNSA. This clonotype was recorded at least ten times. The TCR sequence derives from a human donor in good health (CMV status not recorded). Some clones in this sample may be carry-over from other donors' samples. The rearrangement uses TRBV7-2 and TRBJ2-3, with 10 positions matching TRBD2. The source material was PBMCs. The DNA for the CDR3 is TGTGCCAGCAGCCCCAGGACTAGCGGATACACAGATACGCAGTATTTT. This gives the protein CASSPRTSGYTDTQYF.